The present T cell receptor (beta chain) was sequenced within a study of cytomegalovirus exposure and HLA in healthy donors. V lost 8 bases to trimming and J lost 5 bases; unmatched junction nucleotides: 6. Germline V gives CDR1 SNHLY, CDR2 FYNNEI. CDR3 length: 14 amino acids. Comments on this clone: The antigen is not known.

Study-wide results and limits: Differences between HLA loci emerged in a later analysis of TCR association rates, with DRB1 most and HLA-C fewest. V- and J-gene trimming in TCR beta was tied to a missense DCLRE1C variant by an analysis performed later. For cytomegalovirus status, the classifier reportedly gave diagnoses with high specificity and sensitivity.

Researchers ran the PCR with 60 Vbeta and 13 Jbeta primers. Some clones are missing from TCRdb's copy, which holds only in-frame ones; the method was immunoSEQ multiplex PCR. The repertoire has hundreds of thousands of clones, 70% to 85% of them found once; the top ten carry less than 3%. This sequence originates from a woman in her sixties or seventies in good health and CMV-seropositive. The specimen sequenced was PBMCs. This rearrangement joins TRBV2 to TRBJ2-2, with 9 nucleotides matching TRBD1. The CDR3 is CASGGTGRTGELFF. The CDR3 DNA follows: TGTGCCAGCGGCGGGACAGGGCGGACCGGGGAGCTGTTTTTT.